This is a list of T cell receptor beta chains from one sample in a study of T cell changes during pregnancy in multiple sclerosis. The repertoire was sequenced with immunoSEQ multiplex PCR; TCRdb's copy has only in-frame clones and lacks some. The sample yields 50,000 to 60,000 clones, about nine tenths seen once. Source: peripheral blood, taken in the first trimester of pregnancy. These receptor sequences come from a female donor in good health, enrolled as a control in a pregnancy study. The CDR3 runs from the conserved cysteine through the conserved F or W. The order of the fields is D gene, clone size, V gene, J gene, CDR3 DNA, CDR3 protein. The D gene is left open where the match is weak. For some rows the clone size is stated as once, few or many, or as a class when expanded; others skip it.

TRBD1	-	TRBV27	TRBJ2-2	TGTGCCAGCAGTTATGGGACAGGAGGTGCCGGGGAGCTGTTTTTT	CASSYGTGGAGELFF
-	-	TRBV7-2	TRBJ1-3	TGTGCCAGCAGCTTAATCAGGCCAGGAAACACCATATATTTT	CASSLIRPGNTIYF
-	-	TRBV18	TRBJ1-5	TGTGCCAGCTCACCAAGTTCCATGGAGAATCAGCCCCAGCATTTT	CASSPSSMENQPQHF
TRBD2	once	TRBV7-6	TRBJ2-5	TGTGCCAGCAGCGGGATCGGGGGGGCCGGGGAGACCCAGTACTTC	CASSGIGGAGETQYF
TRBD1	-	TRBV7-9	TRBJ1-1	TGTGCCAGCAGCTTAGCCACCGGGTGGGACAGCGAAGCTTTCTTT	CASSLATGWDSEAFF
TRBD2	-	TRBV7-6	TRBJ2-3	TGTGCCAGCAGCTCCTTAGCGGGAGGGCTGGGCACAGATACGCAGTATTTT	CASSSLAGGLGTDTQYF
-	-	TRBV19	TRBJ2-1	TGTGCCAGTAGTATGATTAGACTAGTAAGCTACAATGAGCAGTTCTTC	CASSMIRLVSYNEQFF
TRBD2	-	TRBV5-1	TRBJ2-3	TGCGCCAGCAGCTCGGGACTAGCGGGAGTCCCAGATACGCAGTATTTT	CASSSGLAGVPDTQYF
TRBD2	-	TRBV11-2	TRBJ2-1	TGTGCCAGCAGCCCGGGACTAGCGGTTGACAATGAGCAGTTCTTC	CASSPGLAVDNEQFF
TRBD2	-	TRBV5-4	TRBJ2-1	TGTGCCTTCCCCTTAGCGGGAGGGCCGGATGAGCAGTTCTTC	CAFPLAGGPDEQFF
TRBD2	-	TRBV7-8	TRBJ2-1	TGTGCCAGCAGCTTATTTGGTCTAGCGGGAGCCAATGAGCAGTTCTTC	CASSLFGLAGANEQFF
-	-	TRBV29-1	TRBJ2-7	TGCAGCGTTGAGGCTAGCACATCCTCCTACGAGCAGTACTTC	CSVEASTSSYEQYF
-	-	TRBV14	TRBJ2-1	TGTGCCAGCAGCCAAGTACCCGGGGGTCAGTTCTTC	CASSQVPGGQFF
TRBD2	-	TRBV6-5	TRBJ2-7	TGTGCCAGCAGGAAGGGCGGGGGTCTCTCCTACGAGCAGTACTTC	CASRKGGGLSYEQYF
-	-	TRBV7-6	TRBJ2-7	TGTGCCAGCAGCTTAGTCGCGGGTACCGACTACGAGCAGTACTTC	CASSLVAGTDYEQYF
-	-	TRBV28	TRBJ1-2	TGTGCCAGCAGGGACAGTAGTAACTATGGCTACACCTTC	CASRDSSNYGYTF
-	-	TRBV5-6	TRBJ2-7	TGTGCCAGCAGCTTGCTAACCTACGAGCAGTACTTC	CASSLLTYEQYF
-	once	TRBV6-1	TRBJ1-1	TGTGCCAGCAGTGTAGCAGGGGTGGGGAACACTGAAGCTTTCTTT	CASSVAGVGNTEAFF
TRBD2	-	TRBV6-1	TRBJ2-3	TGTGCCAGCCAGCGGGGGGATACAGATACGCAGTATTTT	CASQRGDTDTQYF
-	-	TRBV6-1	TRBJ2-7	TGTGCCAGCAGTGAAGCCCGGAACGTGTGGGCCGCCTACGAGCAGTACTTC	CASSEARNVWAAYEQYF
TRBD1	-	TRBV5-6	TRBJ2-7	TGTGCCAGCAGCTATGACACAGGGGCATACGAGCAGTACTTC	CASSYDTGAYEQYF
-	-	TRBV6-5	TRBJ1-2	TGTGCCAGCGGATTGGCAGGGGCGCAGGGCTACACCTTC	CASGLAGAQGYTF
TRBD1	-	TRBV5-1	TRBJ2-7	TGCGCCAGCAGCTTAGGTATTGGGGACAGGGGGGTCGACGAGCAGTACTTC	CASSLGIGDRGVDEQYF
-	-	TRBV15	TRBJ2-3	TGTGCCACCAGCACCTCCCGACACACAGATACGCAGTATTTT	CATSTSRHTDTQYF
TRBD1	medium-sized	TRBV28	TRBJ2-7	TGTGCCAGCAGTTCTAGGACAGGTACCATCTCCTACGAGCAGTACTTC	CASSSRTGTISYEQYF
TRBD1	-	TRBV28	TRBJ1-1	TGTGCCGGCTCCGGGACAGGGGGCTTCAACACTGAAGCTTTCTTT	CAGSGTGGFNTEAFF
-	-	TRBV5-5	TRBJ1-5	TGTGCCAGCAGCTCTGCAACAGGGAATCTTCAGCCCCAGCATTTT	CASSSATGNLQPQHF
-	-	TRBV7-6	TRBJ2-3	TGTGCCAGCAGCTCGGGCGGAGGGACAGATACGCAGTATTTT	CASSSGGGTDTQYF
-	-	TRBV5-6	TRBJ1-3	TGTGCCAGCAGCTCCCCTGTTATCTCTGGAAACACCATATATTTT	CASSSPVISGNTIYF
-	-	TRBV7-2	TRBJ2-7	TGTGCCAGCAGCGTCCAGCTGGGAGAAACCTACGAGCAGTACTTC	CASSVQLGETYEQYF
TRBD1	-	TRBV27	TRBJ2-1	TGTGCCAGCACCATTCGGACAGGGAACAATGAGCAGTTCTTC	CASTIRTGNNEQFF
TRBD1	-	TRBV15	TRBJ2-3	TGTGCCACCAGCAGAGATCGAGGACAGGGTAGGGATACGCAGTATTTT	CATSRDRGQGRDTQYF
TRBD1	-	TRBV4-1	TRBJ1-5	TGCGCCAGCAGCGTTGGGACAGGGACCAATCAGCCCCAGCATTTT	CASSVGTGTNQPQHF
-	-	TRBV6-1	TRBJ1-2	TGTGCCAGCAGTGACCCCTCCGACAGGCCCTCTTTACGCTACACCTTC	CASSDPSDRPSLRYTF
-	-	TRBV4-2	TRBJ2-1	TGTGCCAGCAGCCAAGATCAGTTACAAAATGAGCAGTTCTTC	CASSQDQLQNEQFF
-	-	TRBV5-1	TRBJ1-1	TGCGCCAGCAGCTATGGGGACACTTTGAACACTGAAGCTTTCTTT	CASSYGDTLNTEAFF
-	once	TRBV11-2	TRBJ2-7	TGTGCCAGCAGCTTAGGTCTTGTGGTGGAACTAGACGAGCAGTACTTC	CASSLGLVVELDEQYF
TRBD1	-	TRBV2	TRBJ1-4	TGTGCCAGCCGTCGCCGACAGGGGACGAATGAAAAACTGTTTTTT	CASRRRQGTNEKLFF
-	-	TRBV4-1	TRBJ2-2	TGCGCCAGCAGCCAAGATAATCAGGGCCGGGAGCTGTTTTTT	CASSQDNQGRELFF
-	-	TRBV27	TRBJ1-5	TGTGCCAGCAGTTTAGGGCAGGGCCTAGGGCAGCCCCAGCATTTT	CASSLGQGLGQPQHF
-	-	TRBV5-8	TRBJ1-2	TGTGCCAGCAGCTCCACAATGACTAACTATGGCTACACCTTC	CASSSTMTNYGYTF
TRBD2	-	TRBV15	TRBJ2-3	TGTGCCACCAGCAGAGCAACCTTAGCGGGTCGGGCAGATACGCAGTATTTT	CATSRATLAGRADTQYF
TRBD2	-	TRBV5-8	TRBJ2-3	TGTGCCAGCAGCCGTCTAGCGGGGGCCCCTGGAGATACGCAGTATTTT	CASSRLAGAPGDTQYF
-	-	TRBV5-5	TRBJ1-2	TGTGCCAGCAGCTTGCTTTCCCGGGAGGGGGAATACACCTTC	CASSLLSREGEYTF
-	-	TRBV2	TRBJ2-5	TGTGCCAGCAAAGGTCCCCCAGGGACTTCAGCTGGTCCCCAGTACTTC	CASKGPPGTSAGPQYF
-	once	TRBV27	TRBJ1-1	TGTGCCAGCAGTCTATCCCTGGGCGGGACCGTGAACACTGAAGCTTTCTTT	CASSLSLGGTVNTEAFF
TRBD1	-	TRBV5-1	TRBJ1-2	TGCGCCAGCAGTCCAGGGGGCATCTATGGCTACACCTTC	CASSPGGIYGYTF
-	-	TRBV27	TRBJ1-4	TGTGCCAGCAGCTACCAGACAGATGTGGGCGAAAAACTGTTTTTT	CASSYQTDVGEKLFF
TRBD2	-	TRBV28	TRBJ2-3	TGTGCCAGCAGTCCTTGGACTAGCGGGGGAGTAACAGATACGCAGTATTTT	CASSPWTSGGVTDTQYF
TRBD1	-	TRBV11-1	TRBJ1-2	TGTGCCAGCAGCCGACCCGGGGACAGCAACTATGGCTACACCTTC	CASSRPGDSNYGYTF
TRBD2	-	TRBV19	TRBJ2-5	TGTGCCAGTAGTATAGGATTAGCGGGAGCTCAAGAGACCCAGTACTTC	CASSIGLAGAQETQYF
-	-	TRBV6-5	TRBJ1-1	TGTGCCAGCAACGAACAGGGAGTCTTGAACACTGAAGCTTTCTTT	CASNEQGVLNTEAFF
TRBD1	-	TRBV29-1	TRBJ1-2	TGCAGCGGCGGTCCGGGACAGGGCGTACGTGGCTATGGCTACACCTTC	CSGGPGQGVRGYGYTF
-	-	TRBV29-1	TRBJ1-1	TGCAGCAAAGACCAGGGCCCCGGGACTGAAGCTTTCTTT	CSKDQGPGTEAFF
TRBD1	-	TRBV6-5	TRBJ2-7	TGTGCCAGCAGGATGACAGGGACCCTCTACGAGCAGTACTTC	CASRMTGTLYEQYF
-	few	TRBV4-1	TRBJ2-1	TGCGCCAGCAGCCGCAGCGATAGCTCCTACAATGAGCAGTTCTTC	CASSRSDSSYNEQFF
TRBD1	-	TRBV7-2	TRBJ1-2	TGTGCCAGCAGCTTTACCGGGACAGGCCTCTATGGCTACACCTTC	CASSFTGTGLYGYTF
-	-	TRBV18	TRBJ1-5	TGTGCCAGCTCACCACAGGGGGAGTTGGCCCAGCATTTT	CASSPQGELAQHF
-	-	TRBV9	TRBJ2-7	TGTGCCAGCAGCGACGGGGGGCCCAGCGAGCAGTACTTC	CASSDGGPSEQYF
TRBD1	-	TRBV5-1	TRBJ2-7	TGCGCCAGCAGCTTGGGAGACAGGGACCTCTACGAGCAGTACTTC	CASSLGDRDLYEQYF